This T cell receptor (beta chain) is drawn from a study of T cells during gluten challenge in celiac disease (dated by TCRdb to the late 2010s). For the study in its entirety: Paired single-cell TCR sequencing was done for about 7 challenge participants who showed a significant increase in HLA-DQ:gluten tetramer-binding T cells. Blood was collected at baseline, day 6 and day 14 of the challenge, and duodenal biopsies at baseline and day 14. On the Illumina MiSeq, paired-end 250 bp sequencing was performed for single-cell libraries and paired-end 300 bp sequencing was performed for bulk libraries.

The library relied on single-cell sequencing. Sequencing took place on an Illumina MiSeq. Paired single-cell TCR-alpha and TCR-beta sequences were amplified by three nested PCRs with multiplexed primers covering all TRA and TRB V genes. Concerning the study's data processing: Selected pRESTO steps were used for read preprocessing, and IMGT/HighV-QUEST was used to assign V, D, J genes and CDR3 junctions. Single cells were kept only if valid singletons with at most three chains, each supported by 100 or more reads. Clonotypes were defined as identical paired TCR-alpha/beta nucleotide sequences, and negligible cross-contamination was indicated by cross-patient sharing of only 0.2%. Repertoire diversity was estimated with an undersampling-corrected Shannon index in samples with more than 20 cells. The raw public reads went through TCRdb reprocessing: fastp at Q25, MiXCR clone calling, in-frame beta chains kept. Here each entry gathers all rows of one CDR3 protein and keeps the most common genes and DNA. Here the V and J calls rest on TCRdb's processing, not on the authors' analysis. The sample records approximately 260 distinct CDR3 sequences, around 45% of which are singletons. The biggest ten clones account for around 46% of the sample.

A note on this clonotype: No base quality information exists; no much larger clone differs at one position.

The germline V gene yields LGHNA for CDR1 and YSLEER for CDR2. The CDR3 has 17 amino acids, counting the end cysteine and phenylalanine. The kept DNA is CDR3 alone, 51 bases in frame from the first base. V and J are trimmed by 0 bases and 7 bases, and the gene matches miss 8 bases of the junction. Broad study findings and their caveats: Clonal expansion rose on day 6, as shown by reduced sample-corrected Shannon diversity of circulating gluten-specific T cells. Across about seven patients, about 12-44% of single-cell TCR-alpha/beta clonotypes at the latest time point were also found at baseline, with roughly 51-56% being obtained from bulk data. A peak in circulating gluten-specific T cells was observed on day 6, and the day-6 repertoire appeared to be composed largely of expanded preexisting memory clonotypes.

Patients with treated celiac disease who followed a gluten-free diet went through a 14-day oral dietary gluten challenge so that recall of gluten-specific T cells could be studied. Tetramer-binding CD3+ CD8- CD4+ T cells were gated among live lamina propria cells, with CD11c, CD14, CD15, CD19 and CD56 cells excluded. Sorting was performed on an Aria II cell sorter as single cells, and bulk sorting was additionally performed when tetramer-positive cells were relatively numerous. From each challenged patient, eight duodenal biopsies were obtained at baseline and on day 14. Cryopreserved lamina propria cell suspensions were obtained from biopsies through removal of epithelium with EDTA, digestion with collagenase, homogenization and filtration. Before tetramer-binding CD4+ T cells were sorted, thawed cells were stained with a pool of PE-conjugated HLA-DQ:gluten tetramers presenting immunodominant gluten epitopes.

This TCR was sampled from a female donor with celiac disease. The chain couples TRBV4-3 to TRBJ1-6, with 8 bases matching TRBD1. Sequences were derived from gluten-specific CD4+ T cells sorted from the duodenum using tetramers, sampled at baseline or on day 14 of gluten challenge (not recorded which). CDR3 region: CASSQEDRVAPNSPLHF. The DNA sequence reads TGCGCCAGCAGCCAAGAGGACAGGGTGGCACCAAATTCACCCCTCCACTTT.